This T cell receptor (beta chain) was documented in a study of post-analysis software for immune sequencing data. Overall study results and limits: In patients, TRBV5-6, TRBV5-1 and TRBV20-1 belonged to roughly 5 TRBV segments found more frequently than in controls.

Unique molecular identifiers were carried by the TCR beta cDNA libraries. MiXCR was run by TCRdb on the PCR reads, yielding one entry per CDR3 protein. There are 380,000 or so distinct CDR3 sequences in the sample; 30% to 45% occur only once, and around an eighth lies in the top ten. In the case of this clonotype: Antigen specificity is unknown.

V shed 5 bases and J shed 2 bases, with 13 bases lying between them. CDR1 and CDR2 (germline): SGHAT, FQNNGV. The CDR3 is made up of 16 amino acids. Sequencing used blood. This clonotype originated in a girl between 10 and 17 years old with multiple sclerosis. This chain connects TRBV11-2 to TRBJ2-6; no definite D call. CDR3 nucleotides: TGTGCCAGCAGCGCCAATCAAAACCCTGGGGCCAACGTCCTGACTTTC. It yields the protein CASSANQNPGANVLTF. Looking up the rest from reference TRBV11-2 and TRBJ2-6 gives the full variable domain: EAGVAQSPRYKIIEKRQSVAFWCNPISGHATLYWYQQILGQGPKLLIQFQNNGVVDDSQLPKDRFSAERLKGVDSTLKIQPAKLEDSAVYLCASSANQNPGANVLTFGAGSRLTVL.